These T cell receptor beta chains were read from a single sample in a study of beta chain features in type 1 diabetes. Measured with immunoSEQ multiplex PCR; TCRdb has only the in-frame clones, and not every one. The sample consists of over 500,000 clones, 15% to 18% of them appearing once. Sequencing was carried out using naive CD4+ T cells from blood. All receptors come from a man aged 18 to 30 in good health. The CDR3 runs from the conserved cysteine through the conserved F or W. Each record gives: V gene, D gene, clone size, J gene, CDR3 protein, CDR3 DNA. D genes are given only for firm matches. Rows may omit the clone size; those that give it use once, few, many or a size class.

TRBV9	NA	NA	TRBJ1-2	CASSVVPWPKDGYTF	TGTGCCAGCAGCGTAGTTCCCTGGCCCAAGGACGGCTACACCTTC
TRBV7-9	NA	NA	TRBJ1-3	CASSLEEKTTIYF	TGTGCCAGCAGCTTAGAAGAGAAGACAACCATATATTTT
TRBV9	TRBD2	NA	TRBJ2-1	CASSVSGRASYNEQFF	TGTGCCAGCAGTGTTAGCGGGAGGGCATCCTACAATGAGCAGTTCTTC
TRBV6-6	NA	NA	TRBJ2-3	CASSYSGTVPDTQYF	TGTGCCAGCAGTTACTCAGGGACTGTTCCGGATACGCAGTATTTT
TRBV7-2	NA	NA	TRBJ1-2	CASSLVEGGGYTF	TGTGCCAGCAGCTTAGTTGAGGGTGGTGGCTACACCTTC
TRBV28	NA	NA	TRBJ2-5	CASIWGSGGETQYF	TGTGCCAGCATCTGGGGGTCCGGGGGAGAGACCCAGTACTTC
TRBV6-1	TRBD1	NA	TRBJ2-7	CASSERGRVEQYF	TGTGCCAGCAGTGAAAGGGGGCGGGTCGAGCAGTACTTC
TRBV9	TRBD1	few	TRBJ2-7	CASSAPGQTHEWYF	TGTGCCAGCAGCGCCCCGGGACAGACCCACGAGTGGTACTTC
TRBV4-1	TRBD1	few	TRBJ1-2	CASSRTGARYGYTF	TGCGCCAGCAGCAGAACAGGGGCGCGCTATGGCTACACCTTC
TRBV5-1	TRBD1	few	TRBJ1-6	CASSPNRDSINSPLHF	TGCGCCAGCAGCCCCAACCGGGACAGCATAAATTCACCCCTCCACTTT
TRBV27	NA	NA	TRBJ1-5	CASRPPRANQPQHF	TGTGCCAGCAGACCCCCGAGGGCCAATCAGCCCCAGCATTTT
TRBV5-4	NA	few	TRBJ1-4	CASSSSDSNEKLFF	TGTGCCAGCAGCTCTTCCGACAGTAATGAAAAACTGTTTTTT
TRBV11-1	NA	NA	TRBJ1-2	CASRKRGGDGYTF	TGTGCCAGCAGAAAAAGAGGAGGGGATGGCTACACCTTC
TRBV18	NA	NA	TRBJ2-5	CASSPWVETQYF	TGTGCCAGCTCACCATGGGTCGAGACCCAGTACTTC
TRBV7-9	TRBD1	NA	TRBJ1-2	CASSLVGQIGYTF	TGTGCCAGCAGCTTAGTGGGACAGATTGGCTACACCTTC
TRBV28	NA	NA	TRBJ2-4	CASRHGGAKNIQYF	TGTGCCAGCAGGCACGGAGGCGCCAAAAACATTCAGTACTTC
TRBV19	NA	NA	TRBJ1-2	CASSMVGTLYGYTF	TGTGCCAGTAGTATGGTAGGGACCCTCTATGGCTACACCTTC
TRBV5-1	NA	few	TRBJ1-2	CASRDTGFYGYTF	TGCGCCAGCAGGGACACAGGGTTCTATGGCTACACCTTC
TRBV25-1	TRBD1	NA	TRBJ1-1	CASSGAPHRGSTEAFF	TGTGCCAGCAGTGGGGCCCCCCACAGGGGGTCTACTGAAGCTTTCTTT
TRBV6-5	TRBD1	NA	TRBJ1-2	CASSWTGGGYTF	TGTGCCAGCAGCTGGACAGGGGGTGGCTACACCTTC
TRBV6-5	NA	NA	TRBJ2-6	CASSYSGTGANVLTF	TGTGCCAGCAGTTACTCGGGAACTGGGGCCAACGTCCTGACTTTC
TRBV2	NA	few	TRBJ1-5	CASSVGRVYQPQHF	TGTGCCAGCAGTGTCGGAAGGGTCTATCAGCCCCAGCATTTT
TRBV18	NA	few	TRBJ2-7	CASSPSTRTEQYF	TGTGCCAGCTCACCAAGCACTAGGACAGAGCAGTACTTC
TRBV25-1	NA	few	TRBJ2-7	CASAVSYEQYF	TGTGCCAGCGCCGTTTCCTACGAGCAGTACTTC
TRBV5-4	TRBD1	few	TRBJ2-5	CASRRPGQGPETQYF	TGTGCCAGCAGAAGACCGGGACAGGGACCTGAGACCCAGTACTTC
TRBV6-5	NA	NA	TRBJ2-3	CASSYAPSGRTDTQYF	TGTGCCAGCAGTTACGCTCCCAGTGGGCGCACAGATACGCAGTATTTT
TRBV5-1	NA	few	TRBJ2-5	CASSLERFPRGKETQYF	TGCGCCAGCAGCTTGGAAAGGTTTCCCCGGGGGAAAGAGACCCAGTACTTC
TRBV28	NA	NA	TRBJ2-3	CASSLLADTQYF	TGTGCCAGCAGTTTATTAGCAGATACGCAGTATTTT
TRBV7-2	NA	few	TRBJ2-4	CASSLEGALAKNIQYF	TGTGCCAGCAGCTTGGAAGGGGCACTAGCCAAAAACATTCAGTACTTC
TRBV27	TRBD1	NA	TRBJ1-2	CASRYAFRGQGAKGYTF	TGTGCCAGCAGATACGCCTTTCGAGGACAGGGGGCTAAGGGCTACACCTTC
TRBV29-1	TRBD1	few	TRBJ1-2	CSVRPGTGAQNYGYTF	TGCAGCGTGAGACCCGGGACAGGGGCGCAAAACTATGGCTACACCTTC
TRBV6-5	TRBD1	few	TRBJ2-7	CASSSPGQGTYEQYF	TGTGCCAGCAGTTCCCCTGGACAGGGCACCTACGAGCAGTACTTC
TRBV2	NA	NA	TRBJ2-2	CASSAGPGELFF	TGTGCCAGCAGTGCAGGGCCCGGGGAGCTGTTTTTT
TRBV5-1	NA	NA	TRBJ1-1	CASSLGGFMNTEAFF	TGCGCCAGCAGCTTGGGCGGCTTCATGAACACTGAAGCTTTCTTT
TRBV7-2	TRBD1	few	TRBJ2-2	CASSRNRDRVHGELFF	TGTGCCAGCAGCCGGAACCGGGACAGGGTCCATGGGGAGCTGTTTTTT
TRBV2	TRBD1	NA	TRBJ1-2	CARRTGGTYGYTF	TGTGCCAGAAGGACAGGGGGTACCTATGGCTACACCTTC
TRBV9	NA	few	TRBJ2-7	CASSVGLGTSRGYEQYF	TGTGCCAGCAGCGTAGGGCTGGGAACGAGTAGGGGATACGAGCAGTACTTC
TRBV11-2	NA	NA	TRBJ2-7	CASRFRGYEQYF	TGTGCCAGCAGGTTTAGAGGCTACGAGCAGTACTTC
TRBV2	NA	NA	TRBJ2-7	CASTSRAGRPGEQYF	TGTGCCAGCACTTCGCGGGCCGGACGCCCCGGCGAGCAGTACTTC
TRBV4-3	NA	NA	TRBJ1-3	CASSQDSGNTIYF	TGCGCCAGCAGCCAAGATTCGGGAAACACCATATATTTT
TRBV6-6	NA	few	TRBJ2-1	CASSYSLAYNEQFF	TGTGCCAGCAGTTACTCACTAGCATACAATGAGCAGTTCTTC
TRBV7-3	NA	NA	TRBJ2-1	CASSFKRNSYNEQFF	TGTGCCAGCAGCTTTAAGCGGAACTCCTACAATGAGCAGTTCTTC
TRBV28	TRBD2	many	TRBJ2-1	CASSTLAGRQGNEQFF	TGTGCCAGCAGTACCTTAGCGGGACGTCAAGGCAATGAGCAGTTCTTC
TRBV7-2	TRBD1	few	TRBJ2-2	CASSRDRGTTAAELFF	TGTGCCAGCAGCCGCGACAGGGGGACCACGGCCGCGGAGCTGTTTTTT
TRBV29-1	NA	NA	TRBJ2-7	CSVLNSPYEQYF	TGCAGCGTTCTGAACAGCCCTTACGAGCAGTACTTC
TRBV29-1	NA	few	TRBJ2-7	CSALRVRDVHYEQYF	TGCAGCGCCCTGAGGGTGCGGGACGTTCACTACGAGCAGTACTTC
TRBV20-1	NA	NA	TRBJ1-2	CSAGVVYGYTF	TGCAGTGCTGGCGTGGTCTATGGCTACACCTTC
TRBV5-1	NA	once	TRBJ1-1	CASSLKFGGSTEAFF	TGCGCCAGCAGCTTGAAATTTGGGGGGAGCACTGAAGCTTTCTTT